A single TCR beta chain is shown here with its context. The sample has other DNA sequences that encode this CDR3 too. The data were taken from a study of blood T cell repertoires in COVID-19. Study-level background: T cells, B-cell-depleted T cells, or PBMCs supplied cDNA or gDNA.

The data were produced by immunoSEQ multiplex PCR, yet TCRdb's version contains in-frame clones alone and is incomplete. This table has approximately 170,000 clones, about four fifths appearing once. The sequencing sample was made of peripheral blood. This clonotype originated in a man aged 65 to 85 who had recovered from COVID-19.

CDR3 in DNA: TGCAGCGTTGGGGAGGGGGGGGGCGAGCAGTACTTC. Translating it yields CSVGEGGGEQYF. The gene calls are TRBV29-1 and TRBJ2-7, with D perhaps TRBD2 (7 bases). The CDR3 contains 12 residues. Germline V gene sequence: CDR1 SQVTM, CDR2 ANQGSEA. V was pared by 4 bases and J by 6 bases, with 13 bases between.